This T cell receptor beta chain emerged from a study of glioma-infiltrating T cells after dendritic cell vaccination. Study-wide results and limits: Higher TCR clonality did not directly relate to longer survival.

Points on this clone: Its antigen is unknown.

Profiling relied on immunoSEQ multiplex PCR, and the TCRdb table lists in-frame clones only, not all of them. Among over 80,000 clones listed, approximately 90% were seen once. CDR3 length equals 13 residues. V dropped 6 bases and J dropped 4 bases, with 12 bases sitting between them. Germline CDR1 reads SEHNR; CDR2 reads FQNEAQ (reference sequence). This chain links TRBV7-9 with TRBJ1-2; TRBD1 is a possible D gene (5 bases). Sequenced material: blood, taken before dendritic cell vaccination. This receptor was taken from a human donor with glioblastoma. The CDR3 is CASSQDTRYGYTF. In DNA, the CDR3 is TGTGCCAGCAGTCAGGACACTCGCTATGGCTACACCTTC.